This TCR beta chain was identified in a study of CD8+CD57+ T cells in acquired aplastic anemia. The wider study: DNA per sorted CD4+ or CD8+ sample ranged roughly 0.18 to 30 ug, averaging roughly 3.5 ug. Healthy donors had, on average, approximately 9.9 million reads for their CD4+ cells. Study-wide findings and caveats: In CD8+ cells, Simpson's diversity showed no significant difference between patients and controls. Patients and controls were found to share roughly 31 CD8+ CDR3 sequences.

Genomic DNA constituted the template upon which TCR beta VDJ and CDR3 profiling was performed. TCRdb independently ran MiXCR on the reads; one entry per CDR3 protein. In the table there are about 180,000 distinct CDR3 sequences, 35% to 50% of which are singletons. This clonotype was detected ten times or more. Its target is not known. Sequenced material: sorted CD4+, CD8+, or CD8+CD57+ T cells (not recorded which) from PBMCs. This clonotype originated in a human donor in good health.

The CDR3 region is CASKSGTADGNEQFF. DNA for the CDR3: TGCGCCAGTAAATCCGGGACGGCCGATGGCAATGAGCAGTTCTTC. The J gene is TRBJ2-1, the V gene TRBV5-1; TRBD1 or TRBD2 may be the D gene (5 bases each). Trimming took 8 bases from V and 6 from J, leaving 21 bases between them. Germline CDR1 is SGHRS and CDR2 is YFSETQ. The CDR3 totals 15 residues.